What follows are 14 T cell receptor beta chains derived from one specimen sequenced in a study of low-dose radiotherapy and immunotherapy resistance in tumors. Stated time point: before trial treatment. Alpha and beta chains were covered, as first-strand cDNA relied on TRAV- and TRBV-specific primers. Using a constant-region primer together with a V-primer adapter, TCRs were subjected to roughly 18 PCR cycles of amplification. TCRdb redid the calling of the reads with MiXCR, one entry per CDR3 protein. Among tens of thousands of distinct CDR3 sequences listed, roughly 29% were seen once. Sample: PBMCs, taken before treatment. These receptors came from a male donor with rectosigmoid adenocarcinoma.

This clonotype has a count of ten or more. CDR3 DNA sequence: TGTGCCACCAGCAAGGACACTTCGGCCGCTTTCTTT. Amino acids: CATSKDTSAAFF. The chain links TRBV15 to TRBJ1-1, with D possibly TRBD1 on 5 matching bases. V gave up 4 bases and J gave up 11 bases, with 14 bases separating them. In germline, CDR1 is LNHNV, CDR2 YYDKDF (reference sequence). This CDR3 has 12 amino acids.

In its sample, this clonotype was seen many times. CDR3 loop: CASKLAGAGDTQYF. As DNA, the CDR3 is TGTGCCAGCAAACTGGCGGGGGCCGGAGATACGCAGTATTTT. This chain links TRBV2 with TRBJ2-3, with D possibly TRBD2 on 7 matching bases. Trimming left V 7 bases short and J 5 bases short, with 16 bases between. Germline V CDR1 and CDR2: SNHLY, FYNNEI. The CDR3 covers 14 residues.

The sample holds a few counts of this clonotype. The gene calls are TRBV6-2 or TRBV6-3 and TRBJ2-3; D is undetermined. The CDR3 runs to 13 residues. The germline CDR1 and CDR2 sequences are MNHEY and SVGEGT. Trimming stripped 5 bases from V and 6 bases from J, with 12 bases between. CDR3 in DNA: TGTGCCAGCAGTGCCTCGGAAGTGGATACGCAGTATTTT. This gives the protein CASSASEVDTQYF.

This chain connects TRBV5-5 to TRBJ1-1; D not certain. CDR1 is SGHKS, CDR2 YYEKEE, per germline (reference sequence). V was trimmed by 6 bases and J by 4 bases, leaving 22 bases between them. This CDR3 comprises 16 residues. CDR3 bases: TGTGCCAGCATCCCGTCCCCATCCCCAGCTGGCACTGAAGCTTTCTTT. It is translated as CASIPSPSPAGTEAFF.

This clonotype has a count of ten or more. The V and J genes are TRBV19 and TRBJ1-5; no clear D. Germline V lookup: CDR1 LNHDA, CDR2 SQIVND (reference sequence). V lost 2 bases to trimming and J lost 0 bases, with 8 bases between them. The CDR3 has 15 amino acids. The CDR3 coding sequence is TGTGCCAGTAGTATAACGGTGTCTAGCAATCAGCCCCAGCATTTT. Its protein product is CASSITVSSNQPQHF. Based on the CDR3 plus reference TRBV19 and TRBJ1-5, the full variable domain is DGGITQSPKYLFRKEGQNVTLSCEQNLNHDAMYWYRQDPGQGLRLIYYSQIVNDFQKGDIAEGYSVSREKKESFPLTVTSAQKNPTAFYLCASSITVSSNQPQHFGDGTRLSIL.

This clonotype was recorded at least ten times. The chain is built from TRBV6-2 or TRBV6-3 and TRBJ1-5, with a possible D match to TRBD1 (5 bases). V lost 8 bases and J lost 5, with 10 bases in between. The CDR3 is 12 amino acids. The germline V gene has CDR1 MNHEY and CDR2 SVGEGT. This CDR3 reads CASSGGHQPQHF. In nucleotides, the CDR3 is TGTGCCAGCTCCGGGGGACATCAGCCCCAGCATTTT.

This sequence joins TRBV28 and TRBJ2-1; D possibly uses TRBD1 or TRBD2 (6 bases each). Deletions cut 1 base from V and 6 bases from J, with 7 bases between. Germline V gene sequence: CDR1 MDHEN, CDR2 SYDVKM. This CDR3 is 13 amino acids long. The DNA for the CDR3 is TGTGCCAGCAGTTTATCGGGGGCCAATGAGCAGTTCTTC. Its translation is CASSLSGANEQFF. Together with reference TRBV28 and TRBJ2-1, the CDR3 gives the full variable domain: DVKVTQSSRYLVKRTGEKVFLECVQDMDHENMFWYRQDPGLGLRLIYFSYDVKMKEKGDIPEGYSVSREKKERFSLILESASTNQTSMYLCASSLSGANEQFFGPGTRLTVL.

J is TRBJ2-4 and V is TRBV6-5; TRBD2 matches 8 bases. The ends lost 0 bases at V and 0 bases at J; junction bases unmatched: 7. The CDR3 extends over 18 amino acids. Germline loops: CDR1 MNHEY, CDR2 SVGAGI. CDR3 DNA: TGTGCCAGCAGTTACTCTGGGACGGGGGGGCTAGCCAAAAACATTCAGTACTTC. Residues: CASSYSGTGGLAKNIQYF.

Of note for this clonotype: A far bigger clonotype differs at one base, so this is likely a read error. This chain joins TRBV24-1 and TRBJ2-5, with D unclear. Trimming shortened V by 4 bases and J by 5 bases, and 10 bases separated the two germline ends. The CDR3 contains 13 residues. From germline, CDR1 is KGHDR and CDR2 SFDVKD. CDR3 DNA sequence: TGTGCCACCAGTGAAGACTCCGCCGAGACCCAGTACTTC. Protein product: CATSEDSAETQYF.

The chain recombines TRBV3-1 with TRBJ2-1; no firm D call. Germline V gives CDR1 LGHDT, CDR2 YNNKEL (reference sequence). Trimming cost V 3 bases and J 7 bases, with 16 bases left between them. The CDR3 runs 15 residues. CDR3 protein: CASSHRQKAGNEQFF. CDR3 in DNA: TGTGCCAGCAGCCACCGTCAAAAGGCCGGGAATGAGCAGTTCTTC.

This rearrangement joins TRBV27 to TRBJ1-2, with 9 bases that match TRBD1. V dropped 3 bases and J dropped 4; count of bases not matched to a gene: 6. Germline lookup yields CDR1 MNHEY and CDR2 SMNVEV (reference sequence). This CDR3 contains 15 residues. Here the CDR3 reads CASSFSGQGGYGYTF. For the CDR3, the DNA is TGTGCCAGCAGTTTTTCGGGACAGGGTGGCTATGGCTACACCTTC.

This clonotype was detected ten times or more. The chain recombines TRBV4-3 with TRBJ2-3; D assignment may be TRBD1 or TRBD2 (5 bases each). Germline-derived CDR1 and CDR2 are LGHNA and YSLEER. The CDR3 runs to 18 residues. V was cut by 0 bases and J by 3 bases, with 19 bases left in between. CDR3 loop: CASSQDLRAAGGTDTQYF. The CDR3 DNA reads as TGCGCCAGCAGCCAAGATCTTAGGGCAGCTGGGGGTACAGATACGCAGTATTTT.

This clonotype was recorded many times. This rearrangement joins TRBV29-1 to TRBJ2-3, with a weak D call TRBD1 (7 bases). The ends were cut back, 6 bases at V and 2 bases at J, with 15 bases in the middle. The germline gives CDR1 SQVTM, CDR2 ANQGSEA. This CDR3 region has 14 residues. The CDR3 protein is CSVAGQLNTDTQYF. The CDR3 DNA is TGCAGCGTCGCGGGACAGCTAAACACAGATACGCAGTATTTT.

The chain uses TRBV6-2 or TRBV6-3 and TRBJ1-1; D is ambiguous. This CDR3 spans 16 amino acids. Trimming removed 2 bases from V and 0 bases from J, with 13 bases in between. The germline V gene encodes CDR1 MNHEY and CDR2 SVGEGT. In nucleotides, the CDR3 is TGTGCCAGCAGTTACACCTTCCCCTGGATGAACACTGAAGCTTTCTTT. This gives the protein CASSYTFPWMNTEAFF.